This TCR beta chain derives from a study of chemoradiotherapy in HPV16-positive cancers. Study background: A couple of HPV16-positive patients' cells yielded candidate HPV-specific clones and common motifs. Findings and limits, study-wide: Candidate HPV-specific clones and E7-related TCR motifs grew in tumor during treatment.

The protocol was immunoSEQ multiplex PCR, while the TCRdb copy is restricted to in-frame clones and leaves out a portion. The data show fewer than 70,000 clones, more than 90% seen once. Over chemoradiotherapy, repertoires were sampled more than once. As to this clone: Its antigen is as yet unknown.

The V and J ends lost 6 bases and 4 bases, in that order; junction bases with no gene match: 4. Germline lookup yields CDR1 SGHNT and CDR2 YYREEE (reference sequence). This CDR3 contains 14 residues. The chain joins TRBV5-4 to TRBJ2-3, with 11 bases that match TRBD2. The TCR comes from a human donor with HPV-associated anogenital cancer. The sample was blood, taken from a patient who underwent chemoradiotherapy. CDR3 sequence (DNA): TGTGCCAGCACCGGGACTAGCGGTGCAGATACGCAGTATTTT. Translated, it gives CASTGTSGADTQYF. The full variable domain, with the rest looked up from reference TRBV5-4 and TRBJ2-3, is ETGVTQSPTHLIKTRGQQVTLRCSSQSGHNTVSWYQQALGQGPQFIFQYYREEENGRGNFPPRFSGLQFPNYSSELNVNALELDDSALYLCASTGTSGADTQYFGPGTRLTVL.